This T cell receptor (beta chain) was obtained from a study of blood T cell repertoires in COVID-19. Study as a whole: The study drew acute and convalescent COVID-19 samples from the United States, Italy and Spain. PBMCs, B-cell-depleted T cells, or T cells were the source of the cDNA or gDNA that made up the material.

Germline V lookup: CDR1 MNHEY, CDR2 SMNVEV (reference sequence). This CDR3 contains 14 residues. Germline trimming cut 5 bases from V and 12 bases from J; bases unmatched to any gene: 12. In the authors' workflow: It was from reference gene primer amplification that nucleated cell counts were estimated. The table came from immunoSEQ multiplex PCR; TCRdb's copy has only in-frame clones and leaves some out. V, J and clone size are those of that table, while D and trimming were read from the DNA. Of 90,000 to 120,000 clones listed, around 83% were seen once; the top ten hold about 3.8%. The chain joins TRBV27 to TRBJ2-7, with TRBD1 matching over 11 bases. Sequencing was carried out using peripheral blood. The TCR comes from a woman in her 70s with acute or convalescent COVID-19. Written as DNA, the CDR3 is TGTGCCAGCAGTACCGGACAGGGGGCCCTCTCCGTGTACGTC. Translating it yields CASSTGQGALSVYV.